This TCR beta chain was identified in a study of beta chain features in type 1 diabetes. Overall study context: Examination spanned some 100 million sorted cells from all samples.

As for this clone: The antigen is undetermined.

Expressed TCRB transcripts got sequenced, as all isolated RNA was reverse transcribed. This table comes from immunoSEQ multiplex PCR, and its TCRdb copy is limited to in-frame clones, with some not included. The profile covers roughly 250,000 clones, with around 21% appearing a single time and more than 0.025% taken by the ten largest. Using CD45RO/CCR7/CD25/CD127/CD95/CD27, CD4+ naive, central memory, regulatory and stem cell-like memory cells were sorted. Study results and caveats: For type 1 diabetes patients, VDJ junctions showed fewer insertions and more deletions. Shortening of TCRB CDR3s, moderate but significant, appeared in all four CD4+ subsets of Type 1 diabetes patients.

Sequencing was done on a sample of naive CD4+ T cells from blood. This receptor was taken from a woman aged 40 to 50 with type 1 diabetes.

This CDR3 reads CASSILQDRNLYGYTF. CDR3 sequence (DNA): TGTGCCAGTAGTATACTGCAGGACAGGAACCTCTATGGCTACACCTTC. The genes are TRBV19 and TRBJ1-2, with TRBD1 identical over 7 bases. V lost 2 bases to trimming and J lost 4 bases; unmatched junction nucleotides: 10. The germline CDR1 and CDR2 sequences are LNHDA and SQIVND (reference sequence). The CDR3 consists of 16 residues.